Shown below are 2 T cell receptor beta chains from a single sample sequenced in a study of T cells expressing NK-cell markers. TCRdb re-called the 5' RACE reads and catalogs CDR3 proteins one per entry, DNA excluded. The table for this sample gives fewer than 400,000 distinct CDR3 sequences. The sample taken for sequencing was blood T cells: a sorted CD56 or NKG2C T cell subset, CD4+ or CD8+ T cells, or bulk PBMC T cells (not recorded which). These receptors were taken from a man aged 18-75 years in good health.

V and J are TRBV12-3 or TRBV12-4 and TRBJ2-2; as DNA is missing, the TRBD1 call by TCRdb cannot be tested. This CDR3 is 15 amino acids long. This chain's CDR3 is CASSLADRATGELFF.

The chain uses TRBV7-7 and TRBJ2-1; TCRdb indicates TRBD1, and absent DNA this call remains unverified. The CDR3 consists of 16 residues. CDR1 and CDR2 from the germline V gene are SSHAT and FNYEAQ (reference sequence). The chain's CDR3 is CASSPGTGGHLNEQFF.